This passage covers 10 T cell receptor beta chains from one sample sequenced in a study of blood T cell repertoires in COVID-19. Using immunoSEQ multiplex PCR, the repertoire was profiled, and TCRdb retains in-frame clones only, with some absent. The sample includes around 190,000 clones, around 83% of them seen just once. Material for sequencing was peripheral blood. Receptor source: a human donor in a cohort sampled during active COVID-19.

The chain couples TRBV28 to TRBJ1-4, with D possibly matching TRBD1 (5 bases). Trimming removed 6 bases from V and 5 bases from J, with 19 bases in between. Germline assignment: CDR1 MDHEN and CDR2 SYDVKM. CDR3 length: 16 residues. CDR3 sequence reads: CASSPIRRQPNEKLFF. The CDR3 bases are TGTGCCAGCAGCCCTATTAGGAGACAGCCGAATGAAAAACTGTTTTTT.

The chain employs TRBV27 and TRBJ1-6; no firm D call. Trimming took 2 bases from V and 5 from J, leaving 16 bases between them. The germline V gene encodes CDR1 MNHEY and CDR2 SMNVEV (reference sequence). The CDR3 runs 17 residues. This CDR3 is CASSLITRPLNNSPLHF. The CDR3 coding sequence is TGTGCCAGCAGTTTAATCACCAGGCCGCTCAATAATTCACCCCTCCACTTT.

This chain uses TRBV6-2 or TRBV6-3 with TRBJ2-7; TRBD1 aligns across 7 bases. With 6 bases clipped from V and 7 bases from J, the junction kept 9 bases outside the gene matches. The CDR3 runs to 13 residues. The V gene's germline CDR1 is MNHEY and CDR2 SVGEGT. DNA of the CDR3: TGTGCCAGCAGCTTCGGGACAGCTAGTGAGCAGTACTTC. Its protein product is CASSFGTASEQYF.

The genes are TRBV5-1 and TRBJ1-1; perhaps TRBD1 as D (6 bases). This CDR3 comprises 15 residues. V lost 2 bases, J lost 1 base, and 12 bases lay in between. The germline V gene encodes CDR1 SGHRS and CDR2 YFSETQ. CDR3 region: CASSFYRVGNTEAFF. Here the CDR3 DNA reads TGCGCCAGCAGCTTTTACAGGGTGGGGAACACTGAAGCTTTCTTT.

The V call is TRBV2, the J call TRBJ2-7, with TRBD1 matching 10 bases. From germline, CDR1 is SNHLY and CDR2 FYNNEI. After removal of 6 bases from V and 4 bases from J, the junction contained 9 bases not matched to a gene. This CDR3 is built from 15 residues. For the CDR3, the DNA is TGTGCCAGCAGCCCGGGACAGGGGATCGCGTACGAGCAGTACTTC. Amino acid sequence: CASSPGQGIAYEQYF.

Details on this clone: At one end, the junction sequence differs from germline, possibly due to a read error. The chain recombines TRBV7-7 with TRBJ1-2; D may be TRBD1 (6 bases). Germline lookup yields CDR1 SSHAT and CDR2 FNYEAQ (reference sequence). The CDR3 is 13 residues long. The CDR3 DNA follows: TGTGCTAGCAGCACCACGGACAGTAAACACTACACCTTC. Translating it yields CASSTTDSKHYTF.

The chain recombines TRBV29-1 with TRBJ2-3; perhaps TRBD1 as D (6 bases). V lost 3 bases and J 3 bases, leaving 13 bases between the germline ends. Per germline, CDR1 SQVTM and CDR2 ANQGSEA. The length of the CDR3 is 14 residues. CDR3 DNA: TGCAGCGTTGATCGCAGGGGAAGGACAGATACGCAGTATTTT. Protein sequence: CSVDRRGRTDTQYF.

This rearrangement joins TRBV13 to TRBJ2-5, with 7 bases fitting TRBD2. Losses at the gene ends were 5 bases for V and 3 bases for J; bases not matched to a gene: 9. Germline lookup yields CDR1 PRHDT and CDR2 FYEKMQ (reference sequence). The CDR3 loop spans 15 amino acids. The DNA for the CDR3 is TGTGCCAGCAGCGTCAGAGGGACTACAGAAGAGACCCAGTACTTC. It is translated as CASSVRGTTEETQYF. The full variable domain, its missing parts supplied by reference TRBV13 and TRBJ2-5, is AAGVIQSPRHLIKEKRETATLKCYPIPRHDTVYWYQQGPGQDPQFLISFYEKMQSDKGSIPDRFSAQQFSDYHSELNMSSLELGDSALYFCASSVRGTTEETQYFGPGTRLLVL.

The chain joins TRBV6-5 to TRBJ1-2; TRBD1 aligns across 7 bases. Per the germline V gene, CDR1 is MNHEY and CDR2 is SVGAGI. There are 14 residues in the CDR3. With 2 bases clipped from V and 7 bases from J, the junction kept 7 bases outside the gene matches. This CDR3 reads CASSYGRQGVGYTF. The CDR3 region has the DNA TGTGCCAGCAGTTACGGGAGGCAGGGGGTTGGCTACACCTTC.

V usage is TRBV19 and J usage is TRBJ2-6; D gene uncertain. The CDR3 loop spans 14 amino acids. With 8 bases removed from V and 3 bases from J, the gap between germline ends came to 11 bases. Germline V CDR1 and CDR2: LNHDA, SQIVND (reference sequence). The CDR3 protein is CASSGLFGANVLTF. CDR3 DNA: TGTGCCAGTTCAGGCCTATTTGGGGCCAACGTCCTGACTTTC.